This note documents a single T cell receptor beta chain sequence. Antigen unknown. TCRdb recomputed calls from the 5' RACE reads with MiXCR, one row per CDR3 protein. The table records roughly 370,000 distinct CDR3 sequences, around 22% of them present only once. These data come from a study of CD8 T cells in ankylosing spondylitis. Overall study results and limits: A TCR beta motif made of 7 to 9 highly homologous variants seemed typical of ankylosing spondylitis blood.

V lost 0 bases to trimming and J lost 5 bases, with 10 bases between them. The CDR3 length is 14 residues. The germline V gene encodes CDR1 MNHEY and CDR2 SVGAGI. The rearrangement uses TRBV6-5 and TRBJ2-5; the D is unclear. Sequenced input: blood, either unsorted or a sorted T cell fraction (not recorded which). This sequence originates from a male donor with ankylosing spondylitis. This chain's CDR3 is CASSYSGSLETQYF. The CDR3 nucleotides are TGTGCCAGCAGTTACTCGGGTAGCTTGGAGACCCAGTACTTC.